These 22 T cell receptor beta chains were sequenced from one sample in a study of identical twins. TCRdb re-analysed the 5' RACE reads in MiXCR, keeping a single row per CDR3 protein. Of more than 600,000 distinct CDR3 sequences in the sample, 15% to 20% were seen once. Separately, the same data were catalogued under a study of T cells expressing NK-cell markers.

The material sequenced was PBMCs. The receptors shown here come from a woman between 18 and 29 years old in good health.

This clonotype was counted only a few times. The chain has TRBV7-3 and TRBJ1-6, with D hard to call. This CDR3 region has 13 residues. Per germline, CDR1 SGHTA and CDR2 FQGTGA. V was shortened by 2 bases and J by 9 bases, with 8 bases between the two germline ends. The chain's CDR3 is CASSLASGSPLHF. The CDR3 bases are TGTGCCAGCAGCTTAGCGAGCGGTTCACCCCTCCACTTT.

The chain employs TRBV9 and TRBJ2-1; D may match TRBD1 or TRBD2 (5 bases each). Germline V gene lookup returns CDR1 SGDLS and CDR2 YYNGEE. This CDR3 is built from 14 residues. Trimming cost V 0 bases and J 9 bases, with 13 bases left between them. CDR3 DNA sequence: TGTGCCAGCAGCGTAGCTTCGGGGCTGGGTGAGCAGTTCTTC. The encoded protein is CASSVASGLGEQFF.

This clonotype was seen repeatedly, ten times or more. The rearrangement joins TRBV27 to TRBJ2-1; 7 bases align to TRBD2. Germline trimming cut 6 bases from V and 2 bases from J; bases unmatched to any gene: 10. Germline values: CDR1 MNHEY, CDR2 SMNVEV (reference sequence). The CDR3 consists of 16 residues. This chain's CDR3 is CASSLTSVLPYNEQFF. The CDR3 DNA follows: TGTGCCAGCAGCCTTACTAGCGTCCTTCCCTACAATGAGCAGTTCTTC.

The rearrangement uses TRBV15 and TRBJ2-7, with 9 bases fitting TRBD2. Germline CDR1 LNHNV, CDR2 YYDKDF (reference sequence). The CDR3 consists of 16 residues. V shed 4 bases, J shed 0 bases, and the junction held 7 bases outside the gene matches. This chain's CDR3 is CATSKRTSASSYEQYF. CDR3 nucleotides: TGTGCCACCAGCAAAAGGACTAGCGCATCCTCCTACGAGCAGTACTTC.

DNA for the CDR3: TGTGCCAGCAGTTACTCCGGACGGTCCGAGCAGTACTTC. Protein product: CASSYSGRSEQYF. The chain recombines TRBV6-2 or TRBV6-3 with TRBJ2-7; D gene unclear. Looked up from germline, CDR1 is MNHEY and CDR2 is SVGEGT. The CDR3 consists of 13 residues. V lost 0 bases and J 6 bases, leaving 9 bases between the germline ends.

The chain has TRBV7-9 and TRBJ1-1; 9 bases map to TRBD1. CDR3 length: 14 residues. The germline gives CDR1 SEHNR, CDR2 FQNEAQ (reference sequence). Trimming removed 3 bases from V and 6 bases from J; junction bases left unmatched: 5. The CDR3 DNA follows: TGTGCCAGCAGCTTCGCGGGACAGGGCCCTGAAGCTTTCTTT. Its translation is CASSFAGQGPEAFF.

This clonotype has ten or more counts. CDR3 sequence reads: CASSLGATSTQYF. CDR3 in DNA: TGTGCCAGCAGTTTGGGGGCAACGAGTACGCAGTATTTT. The chain joins TRBV12-3 or TRBV12-4 to TRBJ2-3; possibly TRBD1 for D (6 bases). The germline V and J ends were trimmed by 3 bases and 8 bases, with 12 bases remaining between them. This CDR3 has 13 residues.

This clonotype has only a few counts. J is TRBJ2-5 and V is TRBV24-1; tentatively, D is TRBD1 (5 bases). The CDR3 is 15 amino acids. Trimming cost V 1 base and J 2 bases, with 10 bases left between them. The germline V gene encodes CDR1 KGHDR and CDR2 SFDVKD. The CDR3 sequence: CATSDFRQGQETQYF. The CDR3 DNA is TGTGCCACCAGTGATTTTAGGCAGGGACAAGAGACCCAGTACTTC.

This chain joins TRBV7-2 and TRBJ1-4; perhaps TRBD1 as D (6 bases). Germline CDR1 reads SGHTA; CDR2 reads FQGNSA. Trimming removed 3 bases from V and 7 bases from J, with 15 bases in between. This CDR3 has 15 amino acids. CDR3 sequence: CASSFTQGISEKLFF. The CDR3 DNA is TGTGCCAGCAGCTTTACTCAGGGGATAAGTGAAAAACTGTTTTTT.

In DNA form, the CDR3 reads TGTGCCAGCAGCTTCGACGGGACTAGCGGGCGTCCTGAGCAGTTCTTC. Amino acids: CASSFDGTSGRPEQFF. The chain combines TRBV7-9 with TRBJ2-1; 12 positions match TRBD2. Germline assignment: CDR1 SEHNR and CDR2 FQNEAQ (reference sequence). The trim removed 3 bases at V and 9 bases at J, leaving 9 bases unmatched. The CDR3 sequence is 16 residues long.

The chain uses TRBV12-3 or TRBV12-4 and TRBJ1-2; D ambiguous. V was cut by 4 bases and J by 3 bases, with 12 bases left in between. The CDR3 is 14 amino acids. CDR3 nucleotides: TGTGCCAGCAGTTACTATCGGGCGGACTATGGCTACACCTTC. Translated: CASSYYRADYGYTF.

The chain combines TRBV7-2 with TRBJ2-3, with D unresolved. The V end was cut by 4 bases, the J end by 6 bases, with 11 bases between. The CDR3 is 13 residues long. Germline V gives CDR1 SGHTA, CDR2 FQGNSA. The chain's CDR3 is CASSSEGIDTQYF. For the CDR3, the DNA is TGTGCCAGCAGCTCTGAAGGAATCGATACGCAGTATTTT. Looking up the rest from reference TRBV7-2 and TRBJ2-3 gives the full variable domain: GAGVSQSPSNKVTEKGKDVELRCDPISGHTALYWYRQSLGQGLEFLIYFQGNSAPDKSGLPSDRFSAERTGGSVSTLTIQRTQQEDSAVYLCASSSEGIDTQYFGPGTRLTVL.

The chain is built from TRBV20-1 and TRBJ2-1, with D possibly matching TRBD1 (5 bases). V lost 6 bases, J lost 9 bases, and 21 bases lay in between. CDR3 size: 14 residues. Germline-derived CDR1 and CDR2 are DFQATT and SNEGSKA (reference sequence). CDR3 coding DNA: TGCAGTGCACTGGGGCGTTCAACATACGGTGAGCAGTTCTTC. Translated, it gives CSALGRSTYGEQFF.

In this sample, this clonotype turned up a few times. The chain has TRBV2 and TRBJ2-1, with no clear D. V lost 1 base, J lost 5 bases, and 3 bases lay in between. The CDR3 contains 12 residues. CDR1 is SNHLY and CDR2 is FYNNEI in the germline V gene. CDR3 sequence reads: CASSEGDNEQFF. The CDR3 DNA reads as TGTGCCAGCAGTGAAGGGGACAATGAGCAGTTCTTC.

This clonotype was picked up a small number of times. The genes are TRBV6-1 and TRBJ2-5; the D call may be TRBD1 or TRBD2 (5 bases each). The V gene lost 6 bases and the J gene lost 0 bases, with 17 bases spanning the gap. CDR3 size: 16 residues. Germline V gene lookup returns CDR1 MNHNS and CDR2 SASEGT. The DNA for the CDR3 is TGTGCCAGCAGACGAGGGACCTCTCCGTACCAAGAGACCCAGTACTTC. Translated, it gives CASRRGTSPYQETQYF.

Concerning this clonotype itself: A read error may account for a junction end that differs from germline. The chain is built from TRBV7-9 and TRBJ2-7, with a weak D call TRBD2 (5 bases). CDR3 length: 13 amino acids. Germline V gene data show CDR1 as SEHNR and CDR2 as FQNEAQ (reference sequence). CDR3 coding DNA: TGCGCCAGCAGCTTGCGAGGGATCCACGAGCAGTACTTC. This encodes CASSLRGIHEQYF.

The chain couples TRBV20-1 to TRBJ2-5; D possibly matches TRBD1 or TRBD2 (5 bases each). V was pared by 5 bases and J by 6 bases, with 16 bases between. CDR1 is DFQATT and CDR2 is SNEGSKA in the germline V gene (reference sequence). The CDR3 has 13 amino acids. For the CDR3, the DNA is TGCAGTGCTTGGGACCTTCTTCGGAAGACCCAGTACTTC. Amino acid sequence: CSAWDLLRKTQYF.

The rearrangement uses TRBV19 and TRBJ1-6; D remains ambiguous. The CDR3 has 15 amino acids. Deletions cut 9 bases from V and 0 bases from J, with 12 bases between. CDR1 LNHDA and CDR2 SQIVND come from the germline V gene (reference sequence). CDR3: CASTTDSSYNSPLHF. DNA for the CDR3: TGTGCCAGCACGACGGATAGCTCCTATAATTCACCCCTCCACTTT.

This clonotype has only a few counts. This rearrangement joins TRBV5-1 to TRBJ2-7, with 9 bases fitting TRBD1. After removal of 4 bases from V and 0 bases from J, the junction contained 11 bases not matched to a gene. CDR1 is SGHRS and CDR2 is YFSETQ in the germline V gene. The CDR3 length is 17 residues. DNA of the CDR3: TGCGCCAGCAGCCGACTTGGGCCGGGACAGGGCTCCTACGAGCAGTACTTC. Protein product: CASSRLGPGQGSYEQYF.

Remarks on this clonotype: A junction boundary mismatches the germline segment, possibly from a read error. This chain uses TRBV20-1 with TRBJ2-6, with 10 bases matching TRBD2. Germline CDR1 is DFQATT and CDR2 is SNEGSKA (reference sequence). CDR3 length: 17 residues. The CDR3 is CCARTSGGTGGANVLTF. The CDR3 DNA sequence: TGCTGTGCCCGGACTAGCGGAGGCACGGGAGGGGCCAACGTCCTGACTTTC.

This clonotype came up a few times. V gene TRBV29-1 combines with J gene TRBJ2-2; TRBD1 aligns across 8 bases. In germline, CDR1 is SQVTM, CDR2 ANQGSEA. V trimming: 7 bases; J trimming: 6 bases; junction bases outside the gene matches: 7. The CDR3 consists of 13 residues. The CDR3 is CSARTGRAGELFF. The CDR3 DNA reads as TGCAGCGCCAGGACAGGGCGTGCCGGGGAGCTGTTTTTT.

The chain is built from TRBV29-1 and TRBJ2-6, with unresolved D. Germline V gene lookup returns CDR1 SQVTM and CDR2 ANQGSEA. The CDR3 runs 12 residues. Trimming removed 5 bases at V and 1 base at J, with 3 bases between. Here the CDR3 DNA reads TGCAGCGTTACTTCTGGGGCCAACGTCCTGACTTTC. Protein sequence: CSVTSGANVLTF.